This entry is about one TCR beta chain. This clonotype was observed a handful of times. Its antigen remains undetermined. It has no much larger one-base neighbor in the sample; base qualities were not kept. The treatment or condition label of this sample denotes: live attenuated yellow fever vaccine strain. At every blood-draw timepoint, two biological replicates of bulk PBMCs were collected. PBMCs were isolated from peripheral blood using a standard Ficoll-Paque protocol. TriZol was used to extract RNA from bulk PBMCs, CD4 and CD8 fractions, and dextramer-positive and dextramer-negative fractions. CDR1 and CDR2, looked up from the germline V gene (reference sequence), are DFQATT and SNEGSKA. Including the terminal cysteine and phenylalanine, the CDR3 comprises 14 residues. Of all the DNA, just the CDR3 is kept, 42 bases in frame from base 1. Trimming leaves V shorter by 3 bases and J shorter by 5 bases, with the junction holding 7 bases beyond the gene matches.

The instrument was an Illumina NovaSeq 6000. TCR cDNA was synthesized by 5'RACE template switching, through which a universal primer site and unique molecular identifiers were introduced. Priming of cDNA synthesis was performed from both the TCR alpha and TCR beta constant segments. Libraries were amplified in two PCR steps, with sample barcodes and sequencing adapters added in the second step. Libraries were sequenced on Illumina HiSeq 2500 (2x100 bp) or NovaSeq (2x150 bp). The authors processed their data as follows. Reads were demultiplexed and collapsed into UMI consensus sequences with MIGEC, and V(D)J alignment was performed with MiXCR. Using edgeR on replicate PBMC samples, clonotypes were called vaccine-responding if FDR was below 0.01 and the log2 fold change was above 5 up to day 15. Each bulk clonotype was labeled CD4 or CD8 based on which sequenced repertoire, CD4 or CD8, contained the clonotype at higher abundance. Through fastp at Q25 and MiXCR, TCRdb rebuilt clones from the public reads, retaining in-frame beta chains. Rows matching on CDR3 protein sequence are summarized as one entry with the most common DNA and genes. The V and J calls come from TCRdb's annotation, not from the publication. This sample is represented by more than 300,000 distinct CDR3 sequences; 3.5% to 4.5% of them were singletons. The top ten constitute less than 20% of the sample.

This entry is derived from a study of T cells after yellow fever vaccination (dated by TCRdb to about 2019). With respect to the entire study: The SMART-Seq v4 Ultra Low Input RNA kit was used to prepare libraries from fractions with low cell numbers. To follow T-cell clones before and after primary and booster YFV17D yellow fever vaccination, bulk TCR alpha and beta repertoires were sequenced over time. Bulk PBMC replicates and cell subsets were isolated from blood drawn at multiple timepoints before and after both primary and secondary immunization. Two healthy male donors, one aged 18 to 30 and one aged 30 to 40 years, made up the cohort.

The study at large found these results: A small share of clonotypes occurred in both CD4 and CD8 compartments, likely arising from convergent recombination. Computational filtering was required because FACS-sorted repertoires could contain abundant contaminating clonotypes from the bulk population. Because only two donors were included in the study, the extent to which the findings can be generalized is limited. Compared with the primary T-cell response, the secondary T-cell response was faster but weaker, reaching its peak on day 5 rather than on day 15. Most clones expanded after primary vaccination (about 95% of CD4 and 88% of CD8) were re-detected after the booster, suggesting that broad memory maintenance occurred.

This chain joins TRBV20-1 to TRBJ2-3; a stretch of 8 junction bases matches TRBD2. The material was PBMCs, obtained 15 days after the yellow fever booster vaccination. This sequence was found in a man aged 18-30 years who received the YFV17D yellow fever vaccine. CDR3 protein: CSASSWSGGDTQYF. The DNA sequence is given as TGCAGTGCTAGTTCTTGGAGCGGGGGAGATACGCAGTATTTT.